This T cell receptor beta chain was sequenced for a study of T cells in Graves' hyperthyroidism and ophthalmopathy. Study context: Peripheral blood draws took place at initial diagnosis, ahead of any treatment.

Regarding the study as a whole: Ophthalmopathy, which appeared later, was predicted by the model a median around 6 months before onset. Clonotypes that were expanded in thyroid above 0.001 mostly appeared in blood too.

CDR3 length: 14 residues. The V gene's germline CDR1 is MGHDK and CDR2 SYGVNS. V lost 1 base to trimming and J lost 2 bases, with 9 bases between them. Amplified TCR beta CDR3 regions came from RNA transcripts. The HTBI set primed first-round TCR CDR3 RT-PCR. TCRdb re-analysed the multiplex PCR reads in MiXCR, keeping a single row per CDR3 protein. The table shows about 350,000 distinct CDR3 sequences, with about 18% occurring only once. Diagnostic assessment was based on clinical symptoms, serum thyroxine and TRAb, thyroid ultrasound and orbital computed tomography. About this clonotype: The antigen remains undetermined.

The chain couples TRBV25-1 to TRBJ2-7, with unresolved D. The sequencing sample was made of blood. The clonotype was recovered from a woman in her twenties or thirties with Graves' hyperthyroidism that later progressed to Graves' ophthalmopathy. The CDR3 DNA follows: TGTGCCAGCAGTGAATGGGGAAATACCTACGAGCAGTACTTC. Translating gives CASSEWGNTYEQYF.